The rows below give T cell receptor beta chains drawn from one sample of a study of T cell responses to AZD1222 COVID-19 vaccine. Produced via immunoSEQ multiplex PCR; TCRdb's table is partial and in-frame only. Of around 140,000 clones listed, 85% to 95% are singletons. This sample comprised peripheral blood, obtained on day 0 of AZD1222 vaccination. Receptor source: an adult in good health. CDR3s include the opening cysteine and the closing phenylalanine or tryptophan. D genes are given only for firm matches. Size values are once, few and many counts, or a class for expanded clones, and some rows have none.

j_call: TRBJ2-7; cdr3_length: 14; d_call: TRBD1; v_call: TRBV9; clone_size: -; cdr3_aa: CASSPRDRGDEQYF; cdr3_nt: TGTGCCAGCAGCCCCCGAGACAGGGGGGACGAGCAGTACTTC
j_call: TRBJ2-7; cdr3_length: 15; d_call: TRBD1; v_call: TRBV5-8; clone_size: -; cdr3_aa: CASRAQTGASYEQYF; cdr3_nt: TGTGCCAGCAGGGCGCAGACAGGGGCCTCCTACGAGCAGTACTTC
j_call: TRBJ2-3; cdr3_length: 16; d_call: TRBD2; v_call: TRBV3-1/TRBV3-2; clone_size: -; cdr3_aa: CASSQDPGGRTDTQYF; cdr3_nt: TGTGCCAGCAGCCAAGATCCGGGGGGGCGGACAGATACGCAGTATTTT
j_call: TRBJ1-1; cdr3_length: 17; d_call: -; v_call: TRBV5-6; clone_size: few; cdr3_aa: CASSLTEAPTMNTEAFF; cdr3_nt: TGTGCCAGCAGCTTGACAGAGGCCCCTACAATGAACACTGAAGCTTTCTTT
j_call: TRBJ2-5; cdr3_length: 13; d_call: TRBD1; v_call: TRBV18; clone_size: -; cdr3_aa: CASSTGGGETQYF; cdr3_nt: TGTGCCAGCTCGACAGGGGGCGGAGAGACCCAGTACTTC
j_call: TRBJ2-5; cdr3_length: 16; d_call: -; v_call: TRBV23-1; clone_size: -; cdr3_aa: CASPSERSRDVETQYF; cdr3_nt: TGCGCCAGCCCCTCAGAACGGTCCCGGGATGTAGAGACCCAGTACTTC
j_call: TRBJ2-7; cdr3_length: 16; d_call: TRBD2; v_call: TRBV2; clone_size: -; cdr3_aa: CASSEDGPGGGYEQYF; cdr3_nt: TGTGCCAGCAGTGAAGACGGGCCGGGAGGAGGTTACGAGCAGTACTTC
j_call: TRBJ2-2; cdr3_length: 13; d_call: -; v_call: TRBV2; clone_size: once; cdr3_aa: CASSEARAGELFF; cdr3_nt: TGTGCCAGCAGTGAAGCAAGGGCCGGGGAGCTGTTTTTT
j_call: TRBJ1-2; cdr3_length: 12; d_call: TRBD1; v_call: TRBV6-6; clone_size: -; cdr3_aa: CASSWDSYGYTF; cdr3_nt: TGTGCCAGCAGTTGGGACAGCTATGGCTACACCTTC
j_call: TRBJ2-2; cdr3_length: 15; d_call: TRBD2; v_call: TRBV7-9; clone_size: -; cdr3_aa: CASSFAMRGTGELFF; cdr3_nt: TGTGCCAGCAGCTTCGCGATGCGGGGGACCGGGGAGCTGTTTTTT
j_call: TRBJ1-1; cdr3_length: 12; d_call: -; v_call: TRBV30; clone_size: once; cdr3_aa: CAWRQGNTEAFF; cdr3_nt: TGTGCCTGGAGGCAGGGGAACACTGAAGCTTTCTTT
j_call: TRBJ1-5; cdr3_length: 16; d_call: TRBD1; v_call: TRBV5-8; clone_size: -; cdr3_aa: CASSLNRGLINQPQHF; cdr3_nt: TGTGCCAGCAGCTTAAACAGGGGGCTAATCAATCAGCCCCAGCATTTT
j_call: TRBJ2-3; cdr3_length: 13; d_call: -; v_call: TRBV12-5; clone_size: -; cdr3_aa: CASKGLNTDTQYF; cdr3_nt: TGTGCTAGTAAGGGACTCAACACAGATACGCAGTATTTT
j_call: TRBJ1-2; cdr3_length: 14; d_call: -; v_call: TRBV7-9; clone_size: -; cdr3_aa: CASSFRTEDYGYTF; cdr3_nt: TGTGCCAGCAGCTTTAGGACAGAAGACTATGGCTACACCTTC
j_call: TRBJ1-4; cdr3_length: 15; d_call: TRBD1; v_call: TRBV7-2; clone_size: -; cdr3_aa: CASSQQTGRREKLFF; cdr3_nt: TGTGCCAGCAGCCAACAGACAGGGCGTCGTGAAAAACTGTTTTTT
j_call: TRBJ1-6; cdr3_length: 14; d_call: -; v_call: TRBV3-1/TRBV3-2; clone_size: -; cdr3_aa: CASSPRSGASPLHF; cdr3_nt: TGTGCCAGCAGCCCGAGGTCGGGGGCTTCACCCCTCCACTTT
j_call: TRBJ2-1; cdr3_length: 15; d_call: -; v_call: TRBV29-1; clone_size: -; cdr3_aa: CSVEFAKRTYNEQFF; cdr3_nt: TGCAGCGTTGAATTTGCTAAACGAACGTACAATGAGCAGTTCTTC
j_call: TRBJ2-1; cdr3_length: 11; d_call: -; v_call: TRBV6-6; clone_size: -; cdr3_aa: CASSWNNEQFF; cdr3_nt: TGTGCCAGCAGCTGGAACAATGAGCAGTTCTTC
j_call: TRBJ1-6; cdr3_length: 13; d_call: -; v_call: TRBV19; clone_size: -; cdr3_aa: CASSFPGYSPLHF; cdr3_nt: TGTGCCAGTAGTTTCCCCGGGTATTCACCCCTCCACTTT
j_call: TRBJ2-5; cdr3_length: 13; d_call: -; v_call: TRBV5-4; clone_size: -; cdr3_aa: CASSGGYQETQYF; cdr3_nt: TGTGCCAGCAGTGGGGGGTACCAAGAGACCCAGTACTTC
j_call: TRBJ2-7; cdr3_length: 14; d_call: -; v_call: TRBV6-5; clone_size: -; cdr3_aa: CASSSGDGSYEQYF; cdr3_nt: TGTGCCAGCAGTTCGGGGGACGGCTCCTACGAGCAGTACTTC
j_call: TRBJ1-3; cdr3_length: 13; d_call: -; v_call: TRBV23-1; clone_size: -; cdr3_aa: CASRRNRARTIYF; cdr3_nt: TGCGCCAGCCGCCGAAACCGCGCCCGGACCATATATTTT
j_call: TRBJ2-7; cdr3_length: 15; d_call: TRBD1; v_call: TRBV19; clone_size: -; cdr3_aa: CASSIRAQGVGEQYF; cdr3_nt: TGTGCCAGTAGTATAAGGGCACAGGGGGTAGGCGAGCAGTACTTC
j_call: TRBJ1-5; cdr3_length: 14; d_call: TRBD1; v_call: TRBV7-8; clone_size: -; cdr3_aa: CASSVERGLQPQHF; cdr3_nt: TGTGCCAGCAGCGTCGAGAGGGGGCTTCAGCCCCAGCATTTT
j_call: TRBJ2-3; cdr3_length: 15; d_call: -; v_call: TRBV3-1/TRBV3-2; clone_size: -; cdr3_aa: CASSQVPGEADTQYF; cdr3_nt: TGTGCCAGCAGCCAAGTCCCGGGGGAGGCAGATACGCAGTATTTT
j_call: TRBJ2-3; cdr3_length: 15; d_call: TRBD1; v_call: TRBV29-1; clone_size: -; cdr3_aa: CSLSPSGTGEDTQYF; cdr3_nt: TGCAGCCTTTCCCCTTCCGGGACAGGGGAAGATACGCAGTATTTT
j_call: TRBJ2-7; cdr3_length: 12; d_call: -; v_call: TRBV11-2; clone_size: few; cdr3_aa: CASSLGWGEQYF; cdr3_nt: TGTGCCAGCAGCTTGGGTTGGGGTGAGCAGTACTTC
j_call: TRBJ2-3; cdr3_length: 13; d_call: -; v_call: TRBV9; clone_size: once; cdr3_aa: CASQLGGTDTQYF; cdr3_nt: TGTGCCAGCCAGTTGGGGGGCACAGATACGCAGTATTTT
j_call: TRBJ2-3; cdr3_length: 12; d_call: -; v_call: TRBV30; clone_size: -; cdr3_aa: CAWSGGADTQYF; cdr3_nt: TGTGCCTGGAGTGGTGGCGCGGATACGCAGTATTTT
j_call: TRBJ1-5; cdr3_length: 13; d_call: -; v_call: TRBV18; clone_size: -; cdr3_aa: CASSPNVNQPQHF; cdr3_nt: TGTGCCAGCTCACCAAATGTTAATCAGCCCCAGCATTTT
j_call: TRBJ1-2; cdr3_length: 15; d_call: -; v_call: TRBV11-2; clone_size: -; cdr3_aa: CASSPGPGGGYGYTF; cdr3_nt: TGTGCCAGCAGCCCGGGTCCCGGGGGTGGCTATGGCTACACCTTC
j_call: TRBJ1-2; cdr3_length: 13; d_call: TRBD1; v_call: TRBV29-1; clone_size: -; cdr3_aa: CSVQTDRVGGYTF; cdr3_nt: TGCAGCGTTCAAACCGACAGGGTGGGTGGCTACACCTTC
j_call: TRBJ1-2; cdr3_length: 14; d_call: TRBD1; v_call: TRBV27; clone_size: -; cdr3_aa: CASSGTDTNYGYTF; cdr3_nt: TGTGCCAGCAGCGGGACAGATACTAACTATGGCTACACCTTC
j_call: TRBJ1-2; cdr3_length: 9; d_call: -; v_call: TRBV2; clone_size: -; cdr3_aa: CASSGGYTF; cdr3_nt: TGTGCCAGCAGTGGAGGCTACACCTTC
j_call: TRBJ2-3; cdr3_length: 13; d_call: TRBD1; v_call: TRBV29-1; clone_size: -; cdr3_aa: CSVEGGQGNTQYF; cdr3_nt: TGCAGCGTTGAAGGGGGACAGGGGAATACGCAGTATTTT
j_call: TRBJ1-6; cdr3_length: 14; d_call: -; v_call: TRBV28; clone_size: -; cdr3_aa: CASSLRQNNSPLHF; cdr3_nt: TGTGCCAGCAGTTTAAGGCAGAATAATTCACCCCTCCACTTT
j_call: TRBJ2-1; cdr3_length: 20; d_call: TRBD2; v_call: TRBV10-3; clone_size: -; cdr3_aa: CAISESRLAGGQSSYNEQFF; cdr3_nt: TGTGCCATCAGTGAGTCAAGACTAGCGGGGGGTCAGAGCTCCTACAATGAGCAGTTCTTC
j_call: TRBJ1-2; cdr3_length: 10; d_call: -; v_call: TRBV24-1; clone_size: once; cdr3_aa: CATWGYGYTF; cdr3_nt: TGTGCCACGTGGGGCTATGGCTACACCTTC
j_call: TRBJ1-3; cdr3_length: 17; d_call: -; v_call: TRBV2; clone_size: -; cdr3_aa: CASSASPAFDSGNTIYF; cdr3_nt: TGTGCCAGCAGTGCCTCCCCGGCCTTCGACTCTGGAAACACCATATATTTT
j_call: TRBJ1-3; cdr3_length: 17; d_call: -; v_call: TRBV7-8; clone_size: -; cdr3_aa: CASSFTLPRSSGNTIYF; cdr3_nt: TGTGCCAGCAGCTTTACTCTCCCGAGAAGCTCTGGAAACACCATATATTTT
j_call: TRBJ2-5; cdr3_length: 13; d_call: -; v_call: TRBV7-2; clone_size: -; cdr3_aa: CASSIDAWETQYF; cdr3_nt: TGTGCCAGCAGCATTGACGCCTGGGAGACCCAGTACTTC
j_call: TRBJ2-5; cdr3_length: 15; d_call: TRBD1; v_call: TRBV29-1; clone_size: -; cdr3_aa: CSASGGTGYQETQYF; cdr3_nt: TGCAGCGCCTCAGGGGGGACAGGCTACCAAGAGACCCAGTACTTC
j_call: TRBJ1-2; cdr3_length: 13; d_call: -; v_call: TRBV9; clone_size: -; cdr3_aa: CASSARANYGYTF; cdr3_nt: TGTGCCAGCAGCGCCAGAGCGAATTATGGCTACACCTTC
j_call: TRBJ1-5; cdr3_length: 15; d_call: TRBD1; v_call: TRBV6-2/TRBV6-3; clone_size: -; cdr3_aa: CASSTDRAGNQPQHF; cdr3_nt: TGTGCCAGCAGCACTGACAGGGCGGGCAATCAGCCCCAGCATTTT
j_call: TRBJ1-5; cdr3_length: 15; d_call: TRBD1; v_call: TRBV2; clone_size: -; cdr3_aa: CASSVGQGAHQPQHF; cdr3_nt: TGTGCCAGCAGTGTCGGACAGGGGGCTCATCAGCCCCAGCATTTT
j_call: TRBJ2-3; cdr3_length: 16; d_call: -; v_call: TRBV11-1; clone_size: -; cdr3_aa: CASSFLSPVGTDTQYF; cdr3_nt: TGTGCCAGCAGTTTCCTATCCCCCGTAGGCACAGATACGCAGTATTTT
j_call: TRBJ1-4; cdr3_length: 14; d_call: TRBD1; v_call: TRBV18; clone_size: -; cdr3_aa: CASSPTGSREKLFF; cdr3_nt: TGTGCCAGCTCCCCGACAGGGAGTCGTGAAAAACTGTTTTTT
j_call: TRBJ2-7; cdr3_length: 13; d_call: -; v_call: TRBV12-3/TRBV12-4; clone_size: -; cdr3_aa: CASSLNRVGEQYF; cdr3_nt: TGTGCCAGCAGTTTAAATAGAGTTGGGGAGCAGTACTTC
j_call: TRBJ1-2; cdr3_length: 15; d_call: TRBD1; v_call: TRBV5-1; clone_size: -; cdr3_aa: CASSLGGQQRYGYTF; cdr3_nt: TGCGCCAGCAGCTTGGGGGGACAGCAACGGTATGGCTACACCTTC
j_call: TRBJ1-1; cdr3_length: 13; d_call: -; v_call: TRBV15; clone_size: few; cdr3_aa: CATSRGQSSEAFF; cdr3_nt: TGTGCCACCAGTCGAGGACAGTCCTCTGAAGCTTTCTTT
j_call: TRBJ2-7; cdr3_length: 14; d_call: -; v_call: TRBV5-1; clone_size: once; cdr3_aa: CASSLDTGLGEQYF; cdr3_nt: TGCGCCAGCAGCTTGGATACAGGGTTGGGAGAGCAGTACTTC
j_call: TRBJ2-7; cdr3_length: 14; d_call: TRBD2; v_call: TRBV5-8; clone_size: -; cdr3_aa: CASILGRAYYEQYF; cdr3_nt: TGTGCCAGCATCCTCGGGAGGGCGTACTACGAGCAGTACTTC
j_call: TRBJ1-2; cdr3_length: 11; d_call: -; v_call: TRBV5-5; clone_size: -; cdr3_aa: CASSLGGGYTF; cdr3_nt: TGTGCCAGCAGCTTGGGCGGCGGCTACACCTTC